One sample yielded the 9 T cell receptor beta chains listed below, sequenced in a study of blood T cell repertoires in COVID-19. Clones were read by immunoSEQ multiplex PCR, and TCRdb kept only the in-frame ones, dropping some. The profile shows around 97,000 clones, more than 80% of them singletons. The source material was peripheral blood. Receptors originate from a woman aged 55-70 years with acute or convalescent COVID-19.

V and J are TRBV19 and TRBJ1-1; D ambiguous. The CDR3 sequence is 14 residues long. Germline loops: CDR1 LNHDA, CDR2 SQIVND (reference sequence). The V and J ends lost 5 bases and 2 bases respectively, with 12 bases between them. CDR3 region: CASSSLQINTEAFF. CDR3 bases: TGTGCCAGTAGTTCCCTTCAGATAAACACTGAAGCTTTCTTT.

The chain has TRBV7-8 and TRBJ1-3; D may be TRBD1 (5 bases). The V end was cut by 4 bases, the J end by 0 bases, with 13 bases between. Germline loops: CDR1 SGHVS, CDR2 FQNEAQ. This CDR3 is 16 amino acids long. The CDR3 region has the DNA TGTGCCAGCAGCTCTCGTCGGGACTCCTCTGGAAACACCATATATTTT. Translation: CASSSRRDSSGNTIYF.

The chain employs TRBV5-6 and TRBJ2-4; possibly TRBD1 for D (6 bases). With 0 bases removed from V and 0 bases from J, the gap between germline ends came to 10 bases. Per the germline V gene, CDR1 is SGHDT and CDR2 is YYEEEE. The CDR3 extends over 16 amino acids. CDR3 loop: CASSLGQVLAKNIQYF. The CDR3 DNA reads as TGTGCCAGCAGCTTGGGACAGGTACTAGCCAAAAACATTCAGTACTTC. The whole variable domain, remainder taken from reference TRBV5-6 and TRBJ2-4, is DAGVTQSPTHLIKTRGQQVTLRCSPKSGHDTVSWYQQALGQGPQFIFQYYEEEERQRGNFPDRFSGHQFPNYSSELNVNALLLGDSALYLCASSLGQVLAKNIQYFGAGTRLSVL.

This clone showed up just once. This chain connects TRBV5-1 to TRBJ2-5; D possibly corresponds to TRBD2 (6 bases). V was pared by 3 bases and J by 6 bases, with 18 bases between. The CDR3 has 15 residues. Looked up from germline, CDR1 is SGHRS and CDR2 is YFSETQ. The DNA for the CDR3 is TGCGCCAGCAGCTCAGAGGCCGCCGGCGGGAAGACCCAGTACTTC. Its translation: CASSSEAAGGKTQYF.

The chain links TRBV2 to TRBJ2-1; D is perhaps TRBD1 (5 bases). V shed 6 bases and J shed 7 bases, with 16 bases lying between them. There are 14 residues in the CDR3. Per germline, CDR1 SNHLY and CDR2 FYNNEI. Written as DNA, the CDR3 is TGTGCCAGCAGAGACAGTTATATCTCAAATGAGCAGTTCTTC. Its protein product is CASRDSYISNEQFF.

The chain combines TRBV18 with TRBJ1-1; perhaps TRBD1 as D (5 bases). From germline, CDR1 is KGHSH and CDR2 LQKENI. The CDR3 extends over 16 amino acids. The V end lost 0 bases, the J end lost 8 bases, and 19 bases lay between the germline ends. The CDR3 sequence is CASSPPNGDRTTEAFF. The CDR3, as DNA: TGTGCCAGCTCACCACCGAACGGTGACAGAACCACCGAAGCTTTCTTT.

The chain is built from TRBV27 and TRBJ2-5; TRBD1 aligns across 9 bases. Trimming cost V 3 bases and J 4 bases; bases outside gene matches: 9. Germline V gene sequence: CDR1 MNHEY, CDR2 SMNVEV (reference sequence). This CDR3 has 16 amino acids. CDR3 protein: CASSFSGTGRGETQYF. For the CDR3, the DNA is TGTGCCAGCAGTTTTTCCGGGACAGGGAGGGGAGAGACCCAGTACTTC.

This clone was found once. The rearrangement uses TRBV7-9 and TRBJ1-5; D is unresolved. Trimming removed 5 bases from V and 4 bases from J, with 12 bases in between. The CDR3 length is 14 residues. Germline V gene sequence: CDR1 SEHNR, CDR2 FQNEAQ (reference sequence). The chain's CDR3 is CASSPVTGNQPQHF. The CDR3 coding sequence is TGTGCCAGCAGCCCCGTCACGGGAAATCAGCCCCAGCATTTT.

This clone was seen just once. The CDR3 DNA reads as TGCGCCAGCAGTGAGTCTAGCGGGAGCGGCCCCTCCACAGATACGCAGTATTTT. Its translation is CASSESSGSGPSTDTQYF. The chain has TRBV10-1 and TRBJ2-3, with 9 bases identical to TRBD2. This CDR3 has 18 residues. Germline V gene data show CDR1 as WNHNN and CDR2 as SYGVQD (reference sequence). V lost 0 bases to trimming and J lost 2 bases; unmatched junction nucleotides: 9.